The 21 T cell receptor beta chains reported below all come from one sample, sequenced in a study of control samples from healthy donors and cancer patients (dated by TCRdb to the early 2020s). The method behind the library was the immunoSEQ multiplex PCR assay. TCRdb mirrors the immuneACCESS table, restricted to in-frame sequences. Some clones are absent from its copies; in checked studies, under half trace to an unresolved V gene, and the reason for the others is unknown. The sample contains 85,000 to 95,000 clones, just over 90% of them found a single time. The ten biggest clones cover around 1% of the sample. Input material: blood. These receptors came from a young woman in good health.

The gene calls are TRBV4-1 and TRBJ1-4; perhaps TRBD1 as D (5 bases). CDR3 length: 16 residues. Germline-derived CDR1 and CDR2 are MGHRA and YSYEKL. V shed 3 bases and J shed 2 bases, with 13 bases lying between them. CDR3 bases: TGCGCCAGCAGCCAGTCACAGGTGACGACTAATGAAAAACTGTTTTTT. Its translation: CASSQSQVTTNEKLFF.

Here the CDR3 DNA reads TGTGCCAGCAGCCCGTGGGCCTACGAGCAGTACTTC. Translation gives CASSPWAYEQYF. This chain uses TRBV11-2 with TRBJ2-7; D call uncertain. The CDR3 is 12 amino acids. CDR1 is SGHAT and CDR2 is FQNNGV in the germline V gene. V was trimmed by 5 bases and J by 2 bases, leaving 7 bases between them.

CDR3 DNA sequence: TGTGCCACCAGCAGCGGTGTAGGGGCCGGGGAGCTGTTTTTT. This sequence encodes CATSSGVGAGELFF. The chain has TRBV15 and TRBJ2-2; maybe TRBD1 (5 bases). The CDR3 loop spans 14 amino acids. From germline, CDR1 is LNHNV and CDR2 YYDKDF (reference sequence). Trimming cost V 3 bases and J 6 bases, with 11 bases left between them. The variable domain in full, with the rest retrieved from reference TRBV15 and TRBJ2-2, is DAMVIQNPRYQVTQFGKPVTLSCSQTLNHNVMYWYQQKSSQAPKLLFHYYDKDFNNEADTPDNFQSRRPNTSFCFLDIRSPGLGDTAMYLCATSSGVGAGELFFGEGSRLTVL.

This clone was seen a single time. The chain combines TRBV5-1 with TRBJ2-7, with a weak D call TRBD1 (5 bases). This CDR3 spans 13 amino acids. V lost 1 base to trimming and J lost 3 bases, with 8 bases between them. Germline lookup yields CDR1 SGHRS and CDR2 YFSETQ. The chain's CDR3 is CASSLRTNYEQYF. Here the CDR3 DNA reads TGCGCCAGCAGCTTGCGGACAAACTACGAGCAGTACTTC.

This chain links TRBV4-1 with TRBJ2-1; TRBD1 or TRBD2 may be the D gene (5 bases each). The CDR3 has 18 amino acids. V was trimmed by 3 bases and J by 0 bases, leaving 18 bases between them. Germline V gene sequence: CDR1 MGHRA, CDR2 YSYEKL. DNA of the CDR3: TGCGCCAGCAGCCAGAACCCCCCCGCAGGGAGCTCCTACAATGAGCAGTTCTTC. It is translated as CASSQNPPAGSSYNEQFF.

The V gene is TRBV29-1, the J gene TRBJ1-5; tentatively, D is TRBD1 (6 bases). Germline V gives CDR1 SQVTM, CDR2 ANQGSEA. V was trimmed by 4 bases and J by 7 bases, leaving 11 bases between them. There are 12 residues in the CDR3. The CDR3 DNA reads as TGCAGCGTTGTACAGGGTGACCAGCCCCAGCATTTT. This codes for CSVVQGDQPQHF.

This chain joins TRBV6-6 and TRBJ1-2; 10 nucleotides agree with TRBD1. Trimming at V came to 6 bases and at J to 8 bases, leaving 3 bases not matched to a gene. Germline CDR1 reads MNHNY; CDR2 reads SVGAGI (reference sequence). There are 12 residues in the CDR3. DNA of the CDR3: TGTGCCAGCAGCGGACAGGGGGTCGGCTACACCTTC. Residues: CASSGQGVGYTF.

The V gene is TRBV7-6, the J gene TRBJ2-7; 7 bases align to TRBD1. Unmatched junction bases numbered 8, after V lost 5 bases and J lost 1 base. Germline CDR1 SGHVS, CDR2 FNYEAQ. The CDR3 covers 15 residues. The CDR3 reads CASSRQGVLSYEQYF. Here the CDR3 DNA reads TGTGCCAGCAGCCGCCAGGGGGTATTATCCTACGAGCAGTACTTC. Full variable domain (rest looked up from reference TRBV7-6 and TRBJ2-7): GAGVSQSPRYKVTKRGQDVALRCDPISGHVSLYWYRQALGQGPEFLTYFNYEAQQDKSGLPNDRFSAERPEGSISTLTIQRTEQRDSAMYRCASSRQGVLSYEQYFGPGTRLTVT.

The chain has TRBV3-1 (or the pseudogene TRBV3-2) and TRBJ2-5; D is undetermined. Germline V gene sequence: CDR1 LGHDT, CDR2 YNNKEL (reference sequence). V was clipped by 7 bases and J by 2 bases, with 5 bases between them. The CDR3 sequence is 11 residues long. Here the CDR3 reads CASTIQETQYF. The CDR3, as DNA: TGTGCCAGCACCATACAAGAGACCCAGTACTTC.

This clone is a singleton in its sample. V usage is TRBV10-3 and J usage is TRBJ1-5; 7 bases are shared with TRBD1. The CDR3 totals 16 residues. Germline assignment: CDR1 ENHRY and CDR2 SYGVKD. Trimming took 3 bases from V and 2 from J; bases not matched to a gene: 7. CDR3 nucleotides: TGTGCCATCAGTGACCGCGGGGGGACAGGCAATCAGCCCCAGCATTTT. Amino acid sequence: CAISDRGGTGNQPQHF.

The chain recombines TRBV7-9 with TRBJ2-3; D remains unclear. V was shortened by 10 bases and J by 4 bases, with 9 bases between the two germline ends. Germline-derived CDR1 and CDR2 are SEHNR and FQNEAQ (reference sequence). This CDR3 comprises 11 residues. CDR3 DNA sequence: TGTGCCAACGGTTTTTCAGATACGCAGTATTTT. Translated, it gives CANGFSDTQYF.

The chain employs TRBV18 and TRBJ2-2, with 7 bases lining up with TRBD1. The junction had 5 bases not matched to a gene; V was cut back by 1 base and J by 6 bases. Per germline, CDR1 KGHSH and CDR2 LQKENI. This CDR3 is 15 amino acids long. This CDR3 is CASSPRQQGPGELFF. CDR3 coding DNA: TGTGCCAGCTCACCACGGCAACAGGGGCCCGGGGAGCTGTTTTTT. Full variable domain (missing parts from reference TRBV18 and TRBJ2-2): NAGVMQNPRHLVRRRGQEARLRCSPMKGHSHVYWYRQLPEEGLKFMVYLQKENIIDESGMPKERFSAEFPKEGPSILRIQQVVRGDSAAYFCASSPRQQGPGELFFGEGSRLTVL.

This chain links TRBV7-2 with TRBJ1-3; no clear D. This CDR3 is built from 17 residues. Trimming removed 1 base from V and 0 bases from J, with 13 bases in between. Germline V gene sequence: CDR1 SGHTA, CDR2 FQGNSA. CDR3 coding DNA: TGTGCCAGCAGCTTAGGGGTCGCCGGGAACTCTGGAAACACCATATATTTT. This encodes CASSLGVAGNSGNTIYF.

The V gene is TRBV11-3, the J gene TRBJ1-1; D uncertain. Germline V gene lookup returns CDR1 SGHNT and CDR2 YENEEA. This CDR3 is built from 13 residues. The V end lost 4 bases, the J end lost 0 bases, and 6 bases lay between the germline ends. Here the CDR3 DNA reads TGTGCCAGCAGCTACTCACTGAACACTGAAGCTTTCTTT. As protein: CASSYSLNTEAFF.

This chain connects TRBV5-8 to TRBJ1-1; no clear D. V was shortened by 4 bases and J by 5 bases, with 6 bases between the two germline ends. The CDR3 spans 11 residues. Germline values: CDR1 SGHTS, CDR2 YDEGEE. CDR3: CASSPGTEAFF. In DNA, the CDR3 is TGTGCCAGCAGCCCCGGGACTGAAGCTTTCTTT.

The rearrangement uses TRBV18 and TRBJ2-3, with D tentatively TRBD2 (6 bases). This CDR3 region has 14 residues. Trimming pared 4 bases from V and 0 bases from J, leaving 8 bases between. Germline values: CDR1 KGHSH, CDR2 LQKENI. CDR3 sequence (DNA): TGTGCCAGCTCACTCGGGGGTAGCACAGATACGCAGTATTTT. It translates to CASSLGGSTDTQYF.

The rearrangement links TRBV6-6 to TRBJ1-6, with D possibly being TRBD1 (5 bases). Germline loops: CDR1 MNHNY, CDR2 SVGAGI (reference sequence). Between the trimmed V and J ends, which lost 6 bases and 2 bases, there was a span of 11 bases. This CDR3 is 15 amino acids long. The CDR3 DNA sequence: TGTGCCAGCAGCGGACAACAGACCTATAATTCACCCCTCCACTTT. The encoded protein is CASSGQQTYNSPLHF.

Here the CDR3 DNA reads TGTGCCAGTAGGGAAAGACAGGGGAGGAACACTGAAGCTTTCTTT. It encodes CASRERQGRNTEAFF. V is TRBV19 and J is TRBJ1-1; TRBD1 agrees at 8 bases. Per germline, CDR1 LNHDA and CDR2 SQIVND (reference sequence). V lost 6 bases, J lost 1 base, and 7 bases stayed unmatched. The CDR3 totals 15 residues. The variable domain in full, with the rest retrieved from reference TRBV19 and TRBJ1-1, is DGGITQSPKYLFRKEGQNVTLSCEQNLNHDAMYWYRQDPGQGLRLIYYSQIVNDFQKGDIAEGYSVSREKKESFPLTVTSAQKNPTAFYLCASRERQGRNTEAFFGQGTRLTVV.

The chain couples TRBV24-1 to TRBJ2-5; D might be TRBD1 or TRBD2, each matching 5 bases. CDR3 length: 14 amino acids. Germline CDR1 and CDR2: KGHDR and SFDVKD. Trimming left V 0 bases short and J 4 bases short, with 8 bases between. CDR3 sequence: CATSDLQRGETQYF. CDR3 in DNA: TGTGCCACCAGTGATTTGCAGAGGGGAGAGACCCAGTACTTC.

V gene TRBV10-2 combines with J gene TRBJ1-1; unclear D gene. The CDR3 runs 14 residues. Germline CDR1 reads WSHSY; CDR2 reads SAAADI. Trimming removed 4 bases at V and 1 base at J, with 10 bases between. CDR3 loop: CASSVVPANTEAFF. CDR3 bases: TGCGCCAGCAGTGTTGTGCCAGCGAACACTGAAGCTTTCTTT.

CDR3 region: CASMGRLNTEAFF. CDR3 DNA: TGTGCCAGCATGGGACGATTGAACACTGAAGCTTTCTTT. This sequence joins TRBV27 and TRBJ1-1; TRBD1 is a possible D gene (5 bases). V dropped 7 bases and J dropped 0 bases, with 9 bases sitting between them. CDR3 size: 13 residues. Germline V lookup: CDR1 MNHEY, CDR2 SMNVEV (reference sequence).